The entry that follows covers one TCR beta chain sequence. The data derive from a study of blood T cell repertoires in COVID-19. Per germline, CDR1 GTSNPN and CDR2 SVGIG (reference sequence). CDR3 length: 14 residues. Trimming left V 1 base short and J 0 bases short, with 9 bases between. Original processing methods: Amplification of reference gene primers provided the estimated nucleated cell counts. Sequencing used immunoSEQ multiplex PCR; TCRdb keeps in-frame clones, though not all of them. The V and J calls and clone size are taken from that table; D and trimming were inferred from the DNA. The profile covers more than 200,000 clones, with roughly 91% appearing a single time and 3.5% to 4.5% taken by the ten largest.

The clonotype originates from a woman in her thirties who had recovered from COVID-19. Sequenced input: PBMCs or T cells enriched from blood (not recorded which). J is TRBJ1-1 and V is TRBV30, with a possible D match to TRBD1 (5 bases). In DNA, the CDR3 is TGTGCCTGGAGTGAAACAGGCGTGAACACTGAAGCTTTCTTT. It yields the protein CAWSETGVNTEAFF.